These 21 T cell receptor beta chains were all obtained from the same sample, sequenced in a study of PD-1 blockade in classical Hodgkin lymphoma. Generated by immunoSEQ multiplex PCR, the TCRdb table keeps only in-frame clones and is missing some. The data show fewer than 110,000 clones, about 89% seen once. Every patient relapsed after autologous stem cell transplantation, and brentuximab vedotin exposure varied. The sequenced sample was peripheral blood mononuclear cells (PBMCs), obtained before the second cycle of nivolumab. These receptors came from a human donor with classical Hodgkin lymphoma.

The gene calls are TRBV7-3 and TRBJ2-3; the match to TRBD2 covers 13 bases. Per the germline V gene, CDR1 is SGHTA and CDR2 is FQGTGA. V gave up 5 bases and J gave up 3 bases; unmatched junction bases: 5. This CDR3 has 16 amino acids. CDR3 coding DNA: TGTGCCAGCAGCATCACTAGCGGGGGGGCGACAGATACGCAGTATTTT. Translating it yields CASSITSGGATDTQYF.

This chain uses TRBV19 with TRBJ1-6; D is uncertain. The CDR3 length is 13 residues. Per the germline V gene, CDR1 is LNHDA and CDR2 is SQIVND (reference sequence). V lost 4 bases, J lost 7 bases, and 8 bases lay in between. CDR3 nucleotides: TGTGCCAGTAGTACACGGAGGAATTCACCCCTCCACTTT. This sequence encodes CASSTRRNSPLHF.

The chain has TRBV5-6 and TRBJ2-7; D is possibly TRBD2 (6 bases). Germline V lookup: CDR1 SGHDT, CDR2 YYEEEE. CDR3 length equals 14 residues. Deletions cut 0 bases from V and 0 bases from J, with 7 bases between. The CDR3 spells CASSLGGASYEQYF. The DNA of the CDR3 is TGTGCCAGCAGCTTGGGCGGGGCCTCCTACGAGCAGTACTTC. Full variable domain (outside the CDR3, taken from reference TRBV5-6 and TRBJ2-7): DAGVTQSPTHLIKTRGQQVTLRCSPKSGHDTVSWYQQALGQGPQFIFQYYEEEERQRGNFPDRFSGHQFPNYSSELNVNALLLGDSALYLCASSLGGASYEQYFGPGTRLTVT.

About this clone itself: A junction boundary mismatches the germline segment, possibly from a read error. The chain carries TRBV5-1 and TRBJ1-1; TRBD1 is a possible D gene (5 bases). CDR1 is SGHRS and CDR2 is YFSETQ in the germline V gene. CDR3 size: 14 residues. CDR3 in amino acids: CASTLGPEGTEAFF. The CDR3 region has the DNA TGCGCCAGCACCTTGGGTCCAGAGGGGACTGAAGCTTTCTTT.

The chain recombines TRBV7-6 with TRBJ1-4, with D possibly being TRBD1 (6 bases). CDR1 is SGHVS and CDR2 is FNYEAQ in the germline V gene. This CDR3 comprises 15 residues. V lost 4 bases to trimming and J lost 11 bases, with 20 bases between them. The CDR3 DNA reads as TGTGCCAGCAGCTCCACGGGAGGAACTCAGGGGAAACTGTTTTTT. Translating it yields CASSSTGGTQGKLFF.

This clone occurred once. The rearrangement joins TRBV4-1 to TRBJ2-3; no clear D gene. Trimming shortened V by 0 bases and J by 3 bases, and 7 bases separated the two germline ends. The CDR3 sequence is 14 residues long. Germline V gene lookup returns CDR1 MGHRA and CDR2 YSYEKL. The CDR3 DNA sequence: TGCGCCAGCAGCCAAGATTATCAAACAGATACGCAGTATTTT. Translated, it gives CASSQDYQTDTQYF.

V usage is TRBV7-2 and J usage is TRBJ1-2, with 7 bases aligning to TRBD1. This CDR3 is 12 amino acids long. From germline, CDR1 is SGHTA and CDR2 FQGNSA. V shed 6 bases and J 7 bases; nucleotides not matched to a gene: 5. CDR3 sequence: CASSSGGLGYTF. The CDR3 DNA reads TGTGCCAGCAGTTCAGGGGGGCTTGGCTACACCTTC.

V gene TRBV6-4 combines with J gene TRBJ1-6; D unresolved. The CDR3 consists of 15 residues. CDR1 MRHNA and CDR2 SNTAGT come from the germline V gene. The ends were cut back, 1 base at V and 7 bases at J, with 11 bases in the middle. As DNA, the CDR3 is TGTGCCAGCAGTGACTTCAACGGACCCAATTCACCCCTCCACTTT. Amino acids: CASSDFNGPNSPLHF.

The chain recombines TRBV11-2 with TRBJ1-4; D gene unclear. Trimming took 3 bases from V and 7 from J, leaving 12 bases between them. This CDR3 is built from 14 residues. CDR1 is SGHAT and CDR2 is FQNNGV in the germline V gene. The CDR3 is CASSFTGYIEKLFF. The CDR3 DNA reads TGTGCCAGCAGCTTTACGGGCTATATTGAAAAACTGTTTTTT.

CDR3: CASSEIAGGQYF. The CDR3 coding sequence is TGTGCCAGCAGCGAGATAGCGGGGGGGCAGTACTTC. The chain joins TRBV7-6 to TRBJ2-7; TRBD2 agrees at 10 bases. V lost 5 bases to trimming and J lost 9 bases; unmatched junction nucleotides: 4. Germline lookup yields CDR1 SGHVS and CDR2 FNYEAQ. The CDR3 is 12 amino acids.

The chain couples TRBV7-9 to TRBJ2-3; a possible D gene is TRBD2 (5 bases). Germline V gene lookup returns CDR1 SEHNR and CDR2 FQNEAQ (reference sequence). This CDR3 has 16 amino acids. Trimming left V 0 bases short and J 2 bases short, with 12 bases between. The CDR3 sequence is CASSLASRLSTDTQYF. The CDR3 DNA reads TGTGCCAGCAGCTTAGCGAGCCGACTATCCACAGATACGCAGTATTTT.

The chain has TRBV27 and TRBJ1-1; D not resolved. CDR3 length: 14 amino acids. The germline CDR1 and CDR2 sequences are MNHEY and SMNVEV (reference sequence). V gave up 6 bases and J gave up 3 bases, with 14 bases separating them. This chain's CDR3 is CASRTFFRDTEAFF. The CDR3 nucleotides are TGTGCCAGCAGAACATTTTTCCGGGACACTGAAGCTTTCTTT.

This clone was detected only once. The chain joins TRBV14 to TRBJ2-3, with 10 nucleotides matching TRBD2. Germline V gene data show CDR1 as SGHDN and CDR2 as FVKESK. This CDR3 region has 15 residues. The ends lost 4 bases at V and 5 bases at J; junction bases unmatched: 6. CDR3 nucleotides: TGTGCCAGCAGCCCCTTTAGGACTAGCGGAGATACGCAGTATTTT. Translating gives CASSPFRTSGDTQYF.

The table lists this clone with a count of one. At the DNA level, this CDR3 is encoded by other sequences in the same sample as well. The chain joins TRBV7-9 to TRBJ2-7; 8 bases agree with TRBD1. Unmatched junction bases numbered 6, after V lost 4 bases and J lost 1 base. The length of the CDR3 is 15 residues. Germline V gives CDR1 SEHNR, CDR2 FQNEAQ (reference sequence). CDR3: CASSWGTGPSYEQYF. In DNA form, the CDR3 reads TGTGCCAGCAGCTGGGGGACAGGCCCTTCCTACGAGCAGTACTTC.

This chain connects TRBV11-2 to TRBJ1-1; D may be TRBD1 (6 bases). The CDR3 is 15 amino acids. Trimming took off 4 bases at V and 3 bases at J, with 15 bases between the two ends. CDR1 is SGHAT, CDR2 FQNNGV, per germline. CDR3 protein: CASSSKLGGHTEAFF. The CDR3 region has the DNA TGTGCCAGCAGCTCGAAACTAGGGGGTCACACTGAAGCTTTCTTT.

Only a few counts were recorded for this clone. The CDR3 nucleotides read TGTGCCACGTTCGACGGTGCCTACAATGAGCAGTTCTTC. Encoded protein: CATFDGAYNEQFF. V usage is TRBV10-3 and J usage is TRBJ2-1; D not certain. The CDR3 loop spans 13 amino acids. Trimming stripped 10 bases from V and 2 bases from J, with 12 bases between. Germline CDR1 is ENHRY and CDR2 is SYGVKD.

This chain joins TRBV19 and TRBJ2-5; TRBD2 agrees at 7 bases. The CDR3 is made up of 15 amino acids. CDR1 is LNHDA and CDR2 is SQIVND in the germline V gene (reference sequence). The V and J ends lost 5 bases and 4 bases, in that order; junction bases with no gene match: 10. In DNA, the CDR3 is TGTGCCAGTAGTCCGACCGGGGGGTACGGAGAGACCCAGTACTTC. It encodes CASSPTGGYGETQYF.

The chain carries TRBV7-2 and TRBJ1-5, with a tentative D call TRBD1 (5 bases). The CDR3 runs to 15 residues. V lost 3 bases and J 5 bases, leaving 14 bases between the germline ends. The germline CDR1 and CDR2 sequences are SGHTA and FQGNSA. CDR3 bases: TGTGCCAGCAGCTTGTCGCGCAGGGTCCATCAGCCCCAGCATTTT. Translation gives CASSLSRRVHQPQHF.

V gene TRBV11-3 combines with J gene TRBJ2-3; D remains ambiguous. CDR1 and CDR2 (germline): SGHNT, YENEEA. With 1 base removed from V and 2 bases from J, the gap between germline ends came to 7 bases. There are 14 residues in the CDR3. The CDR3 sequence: CASSLGSTTDTQYF. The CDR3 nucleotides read TGTGCCAGCAGCTTAGGCAGCACCACAGATACGCAGTATTTT.

CDR3 nucleotide sequence: TGTGCCAGCAGCTTAAGGCCCGGGTCAGCGGGGGGGTTCAATGAGCAGTTCTTC. This encodes CASSLRPGSAGGFNEQFF. This chain connects TRBV7-7 to TRBJ2-1; 10 bases are shared with TRBD2. Per the germline V gene, CDR1 is SSHAT and CDR2 is FNYEAQ (reference sequence). CDR3 length equals 18 residues. V gave up 2 bases and J gave up 6 bases; unmatched junction bases: 13.

The CDR3 DNA is TGTGCCAGCAGCCACACCCGGTGGGATTCACCCCTCCACTTT. It specifies CASSHTRWDSPLHF. V and J are TRBV25-1 and TRBJ1-6; no reliable D call. The V gene's germline CDR1 is MGHDK and CDR2 SYGVNS. The V end was cut by 6 bases, the J end by 8 bases, with 14 bases between. The CDR3 is made up of 14 amino acids. The full variable domain, completed using reference TRBV25-1 and TRBJ1-6, is EADIYQTPRYLVIGTGKKITLECSQTMGHDKMYWYQQDPGMELHLIHYSYGVNSTEKGDLSSESTVSRIRTEHFPLTLESARPSHTSQYLCASSHTRWDSPLHFGNGTRLTVT.